A selection of T cell receptor beta chains follows, all from one sample in a study of vaccination effects on CD4 cells after COVID-19. Assay used: immunoSEQ multiplex PCR; TCRdb lists only in-frame clones, some missing. The sample has approximately 46,000 clones; 70% to 75% are singletons. Their antigen targets remain unknown. Specimen: CD4+ T cells from PBMCs cultured without peptide, collected before COVID-19 vaccination. All receptors derive from a human donor who had a prior SARS-CoV-2 infection. Each CDR3 is given with its conserved first and last residue. The order of the fields is J gene, V gene, clone size, D gene, CDR3 DNA, CDR3 protein. A D gene is named only where the DNA matches it firmly. Clone size is shown for a subset of rows, as once, few, many or a class of expanded clone.

j_gene: TRBJ1-2
v_gene: TRBV5-4
abundance: once
d_gene: TRBD1
CDR3nt: TGTGCCAGCAGCTCGGGGACAGGGGGCCCATATGGCTACACCTTC
CDR3aa: CASSSGTGGPYGYTF

j_gene: TRBJ2-7
v_gene: TRBV2
abundance: NA
d_gene: NA
CDR3nt: TGTGCCACCACCCTCGGCGAGCAGTACTTC
CDR3aa: CATTLGEQYF

j_gene: TRBJ1-4
v_gene: TRBV19
abundance: NA
d_gene: TRBD1
CDR3nt: TGTGCCAGTAGTTGGACCCCGGGACAGGTGTTTTTT
CDR3aa: CASSWTPGQVFF

j_gene: TRBJ2-3
v_gene: TRBV7-9
abundance: NA
d_gene: TRBD2
CDR3nt: TGTGCCAGCAGCTTACTTAGCGGGAGGGCCCCCCCAGATACGCAGTATTTT
CDR3aa: CASSLLSGRAPPDTQYF

j_gene: TRBJ2-5
v_gene: TRBV7-8
abundance: NA
d_gene: TRBD2
CDR3nt: TGTGCCAGCAGCCTAGAGCAGGGACTAGCGGGGGAGACCCAGTACTTC
CDR3aa: CASSLEQGLAGETQYF

j_gene: TRBJ2-1
v_gene: TRBV3-1/TRBV3-2
abundance: NA
d_gene: TRBD2
CDR3nt: TGTGCCAGCAGCCAGGGACTAGCGGGGGGGCGTATTAAGAATGAGCAGTTCTTC
CDR3aa: CASSQGLAGGRIKNEQFF

j_gene: TRBJ1-2
v_gene: TRBV7-9
abundance: NA
d_gene: NA
CDR3nt: TGTGCCAGCAGCTCAGGGGTGTCGGAAACCTATGGCTACACCTTC
CDR3aa: CASSSGVSETYGYTF

j_gene: TRBJ2-1
v_gene: TRBV5-1
abundance: NA
d_gene: TRBD1
CDR3nt: TGCGCCAGCAGCTACGGGACAGAAGACAATGAGCAGTTCTTC
CDR3aa: CASSYGTEDNEQFF

j_gene: TRBJ1-4
v_gene: TRBV20-1
abundance: NA
d_gene: NA
CDR3nt: TGCAGTGCTAGTGGAGGGCTGAATGAAAAACTGTTTTTT
CDR3aa: CSASGGLNEKLFF

j_gene: TRBJ1-1
v_gene: TRBV3-1/TRBV3-2
abundance: NA
d_gene: NA
CDR3nt: TGTGCCAGCAGCAGCTGGCCCCTGAACACTGAAGCTTTCTTT
CDR3aa: CASSSWPLNTEAFF

j_gene: TRBJ2-1
v_gene: TRBV9
abundance: NA
d_gene: TRBD2
CDR3nt: TGTGCCAGCAGCGCTGGGACTATCTCCTACAATGAGCAGTTCTTC
CDR3aa: CASSAGTISYNEQFF

j_gene: TRBJ1-1
v_gene: TRBV6-5
abundance: NA
d_gene: NA
CDR3nt: TGTGCCAGTATCCTACGAGCAGGTTTGAGCACTGAAGCTTTCTTT
CDR3aa: CASILRAGLSTEAFF

j_gene: TRBJ2-1
v_gene: TRBV5-8
abundance: NA
d_gene: NA
CDR3nt: TGTGCCAGCAGCCGGGACCCCGCTGAGCAGTTCTTC
CDR3aa: CASSRDPAEQFF

j_gene: TRBJ1-5
v_gene: TRBV27
abundance: NA
d_gene: NA
CDR3nt: TGTGCCAGCAGTTTTCAAGGATGGGGGGATCAGCCCCAGCATTTT
CDR3aa: CASSFQGWGDQPQHF

j_gene: TRBJ2-3
v_gene: TRBV18
abundance: NA
d_gene: TRBD1
CDR3nt: TGTGCCAGCTCACCCTCAGGGGGTGTCACAGATACGCAGTATTTT
CDR3aa: CASSPSGGVTDTQYF

j_gene: TRBJ1-1
v_gene: TRBV19
abundance: NA
d_gene: NA
CDR3nt: TGTGCCAGTAGTACCGGGGCACGATTGAACACTGAAGCTTTCTTT
CDR3aa: CASSTGARLNTEAFF

j_gene: TRBJ2-5
v_gene: TRBV11-2
abundance: NA
d_gene: NA
CDR3nt: TGTGCCAGCAGCCCTGTTGGCTTTAACCAAGAGACCCAGTACTTC
CDR3aa: CASSPVGFNQETQYF

j_gene: TRBJ1-4
v_gene: TRBV4-3
abundance: NA
d_gene: TRBD1
CDR3nt: TGCGCCAGCAGCCAAGCCACAGGGGAGGGGGCTGAAAAACTGTTTTTT
CDR3aa: CASSQATGEGAEKLFF

j_gene: TRBJ2-7
v_gene: TRBV19
abundance: NA
d_gene: TRBD2
CDR3nt: TGTGCCAGTAGTATATTTGGCGGGAGGGCGGGTGAGCAGTACTTC
CDR3aa: CASSIFGGRAGEQYF

j_gene: TRBJ2-4
v_gene: TRBV15
abundance: NA
d_gene: NA
CDR3nt: TGTGCCACCAGCAAGGATAATGCCAAAAACATTCAGTACTTC
CDR3aa: CATSKDNAKNIQYF

j_gene: TRBJ1-6
v_gene: TRBV9
abundance: NA
d_gene: NA
CDR3nt: TGTGCCAGCAGCGCCACGGGGTCTCAAAGCTCCTATAATTCACCCCTCCACTTT
CDR3aa: CASSATGSQSSYNSPLHF

j_gene: TRBJ1-1
v_gene: TRBV7-2
abundance: once
d_gene: NA
CDR3nt: TGTGCCAGCAGCTTAAGAGCAGGGCAGTTCTCCGCTTTCTTT
CDR3aa: CASSLRAGQFSAFF